Following are 30 T cell receptor beta chains from one sample sequenced in a study of PD-1 blockade in classical Hodgkin lymphoma. Relapses following autologous stem cell transplantation were seen in all patients, with brentuximab vedotin exposure varying. Measured with immunoSEQ multiplex PCR; TCRdb has only the in-frame clones, and not every one. The sample has tens of thousands of clones; 89% are singletons. The input for sequencing was peripheral blood mononuclear cells (PBMCs), taken before the second cycle of nivolumab. These receptors all come from a human donor with classical Hodgkin lymphoma.

The genes are TRBV10-1 and TRBJ2-7; D is unresolved. The germline V and J ends were trimmed by 11 bases and 2 bases, with 10 bases remaining between them. Germline V gene sequence: CDR1 WNHNN, CDR2 SYGVQD (reference sequence). This CDR3 has 11 amino acids. The CDR3 nucleotides read TGCGCCGCCACCCCGCCCTACGAGCAGTACTTC. Translation: CAATPPYEQYF.

This chain joins TRBV7-6 and TRBJ2-1; D is unresolved. Trimming removed 4 bases from V and 8 bases from J, with 9 bases in between. Germline V gene lookup returns CDR1 SGHVS and CDR2 FNYEAQ. The CDR3 contains 12 residues. The CDR3 sequence is CASSSMGYEQFF. The CDR3 DNA sequence: TGTGCCAGCAGCTCAATGGGCTATGAGCAGTTCTTC.

The chain combines TRBV5-1 with TRBJ2-7, with 9 bases that match TRBD1. The CDR3 is 16 amino acids. Looked up from germline, CDR1 is SGHRS and CDR2 is YFSETQ. V lost 2 bases and J lost 3; bases outside the gene matches: 9. DNA of the CDR3: TGCGCCAGCAGCTTAATGCCCGGGACAGGGTACTACGAGCAGTACTTC. Protein product: CASSLMPGTGYYEQYF. The full variable domain, its missing parts supplied by reference TRBV5-1 and TRBJ2-7, is KAGVTQTPRYLIKTRGQQVTLSCSPISGHRSVSWYQQTPGQGLQFLFEYFSETQRNKGNFPGRFSGRQFSNSRSEMNVSTLELGDSALYLCASSLMPGTGYYEQYFGPGTRLTVT.

This clone has more than one count but fewer than ten. This chain joins TRBV11-1 and TRBJ2-7; 10 bases fit TRBD1. The CDR3 has 14 amino acids. Trimming removed 5 bases from V and 4 bases from J; junction bases left unmatched: 5. Per the germline V gene, CDR1 is SGHAT and CDR2 is FQDESV (reference sequence). As DNA, the CDR3 is TGTGCCAGCAGCCCCGGACAGGGGGAGTACGAGCAGTACTTC. Protein: CASSPGQGEYEQYF.

The rearrangement joins TRBV4-2 to TRBJ2-7, with D maybe TRBD2 (6 bases). Trimming stripped 4 bases from V and 7 bases from J, with 23 bases between. The CDR3 consists of 16 residues. CDR1 is LGHNA, CDR2 YNFKEQ, per germline. CDR3 in amino acids: CASSPSRGNSLREQYF. The CDR3 DNA reads as TGTGCCAGCAGCCCCTCCCGGGGGAATTCTCTTAGGGAGCAGTACTTC.

This clone has a handful of counts. This chain uses TRBV7-2 with TRBJ2-7, with 11 bases that match TRBD2. Per germline, CDR1 SGHTA and CDR2 FQGNSA. The CDR3 has 14 residues. V gave up 1 base and J gave up 9 bases; unmatched junction bases: 5. The CDR3 DNA reads as TGTGCCAGCAGCTTAGTGATAGCGGGGGGGAGGCAGTACTTC. It is translated as CASSLVIAGGRQYF.

The chain carries TRBV11-2 and TRBJ2-5; D uncertain. V lost 5 bases and J 5 bases, leaving 12 bases between the germline ends. CDR1 is SGHAT and CDR2 is FQNNGV in the germline V gene. This CDR3 spans 13 amino acids. CDR3: CASSPGLLETQYF. DNA for the CDR3: TGTGCCAGCAGCCCCGGGCTTTTGGAGACCCAGTACTTC.

This chain connects TRBV6-6 to TRBJ2-7, with D unresolved. The germline V gene encodes CDR1 MNHNY and CDR2 SVGAGI (reference sequence). This CDR3 is 12 amino acids long. With 2 bases removed from V and 3 bases from J, the gap between germline ends came to 5 bases. The CDR3 loop reads CASSYTDYEQYF. CDR3 nucleotides: TGTGCCAGCAGTTACACCGACTACGAGCAGTACTTC.

This rearrangement joins TRBV27 to TRBJ1-1; TRBD1 might be the D (6 bases). Trimming stripped 3 bases from V and 6 bases from J, with 11 bases between. This CDR3 contains 13 residues. CDR1 is MNHEY and CDR2 is SMNVEV in the germline V gene (reference sequence). CDR3: CASSFVGGAEAFF. Written as DNA, the CDR3 is TGTGCCAGCAGTTTCGTAGGGGGGGCTGAAGCTTTCTTT.

The CDR3: CASSQVAGVQFF. The CDR3 DNA sequence: TGTGCCAGCAGCCAAGTAGCGGGGGTGCAGTTCTTC. V is TRBV14 and J is TRBJ2-1; 9 positions agree with TRBD2. Looked up from germline, CDR1 is SGHDN and CDR2 is FVKESK. CDR3 length: 12 residues. The junction had 1 base not matched to a gene; V was cut back by 1 base and J by 12 bases.

CDR3 region: CASSEEGRGGEYEQYF. The CDR3 coding sequence is TGTGCCAGCAGTGAAGAGGGTAGGGGAGGGGAGTACGAGCAGTACTTC. V usage is TRBV2 and J usage is TRBJ2-7, with 7 bases that match TRBD2. The CDR3 sequence is 16 residues long. Per germline, CDR1 SNHLY and CDR2 FYNNEI. Trimming took 1 base from V and 4 from J; bases not matched to a gene: 10.

This clone was observed a handful of times. The chain recombines TRBV6-5 with TRBJ2-5, with 8 bases lining up with TRBD2. Per the germline V gene, CDR1 is MNHEY and CDR2 is SVGAGI. CDR3 length: 14 amino acids. Trimming cost V 6 bases and J 6 bases; bases outside gene matches: 9. The DNA of the CDR3 is TGTGCCAGCAGGCCCGGACTAGCCGTGCAGACCCAGTACTTC. It translates to CASRPGLAVQTQYF.

The chain recombines TRBV6-5 with TRBJ2-2; D might be TRBD1 (5 bases). Trimming removed 5 bases at V and 3 bases at J, with 13 bases between. Germline V gene sequence: CDR1 MNHEY, CDR2 SVGAGI. The CDR3 has 15 amino acids. CDR3 coding DNA: TGTGCCAGCAGTCGTGGAAGGGGATACACCGGGGAGCTGTTTTTT. Protein sequence: CASSRGRGYTGELFF.

The chain couples TRBV5-6 to TRBJ1-1; D not certain. This CDR3 has 11 residues. The germline V and J ends were trimmed by 0 bases and 6 bases, with 3 bases remaining between them. Germline V gene data show CDR1 as SGHDT and CDR2 as YYEEEE. The CDR3 protein is CASSLDSEAFF. CDR3 nucleotide sequence: TGTGCCAGCAGCTTGGATTCTGAAGCTTTCTTT.

Turning to this clone: The sample holds other DNA sequences that translate to the same CDR3. The rearrangement links TRBV27 to TRBJ2-1; 7 bases map to TRBD1. The CDR3 is 14 residues long. V trimming: 5 bases; J trimming: 3 bases; junction bases outside the gene matches: 4. The V gene's germline CDR1 is MNHEY and CDR2 SMNVEV (reference sequence). The CDR3 nucleotides are TGTGCCAGCAGTCTGGGACAGTTCTACAATGAGCAGTTCTTC. Its translation: CASSLGQFYNEQFF.

This CDR3 reads CASSQEGTSGSHTQYF. The DNA of the CDR3 is TGCGCCAGCAGCCAAGAAGGGACTAGCGGTTCGCATACGCAGTATTTT. The chain employs TRBV4-1 and TRBJ2-3; 11 positions agree with TRBD2. Germline CDR1 reads MGHRA; CDR2 reads YSYEKL. V lost 0 bases and J lost 7; bases outside the gene matches: 6. The CDR3 contains 16 residues.

This chain joins TRBV19 and TRBJ2-7; the D call may be TRBD1 or TRBD2 (5 bases each). Germline CDR1 is LNHDA and CDR2 is SQIVND (reference sequence). V lost 3 bases to trimming and J lost 2 bases, with 8 bases between them. This CDR3 spans 13 amino acids. CDR3 sequence: CASSMGRAYEQYF. The CDR3, as DNA: TGTGCCAGTAGTATGGGACGGGCCTACGAGCAGTACTTC.

The chain couples TRBV4-1 to TRBJ2-7, with D possibly matching TRBD2 (5 bases). Germline V CDR1 and CDR2: MGHRA, YSYEKL. CDR3 length: 14 amino acids. V was shortened by 1 base and J by 3 bases, with 10 bases between the two germline ends. The CDR3 DNA reads TGCGCCAGCAGCCAAGTTTCTAGCTTCTACGAGCAGTACTTC. This sequence encodes CASSQVSSFYEQYF.

The V gene is TRBV27, the J gene TRBJ1-2; 8 bases are shared with TRBD1. V shed 1 base, J shed 8 bases, and the junction held 9 bases outside the gene matches. CDR1 is MNHEY, CDR2 SMNVEV, per germline (reference sequence). The CDR3 has 15 residues. CDR3 sequence reads: CASSLLGQGALGYTF. The CDR3 coding sequence is TGTGCCAGCAGTTTATTGGGGCAGGGGGCTTTGGGCTACACCTTC.

The V call is TRBV28, the J call TRBJ1-4; maybe TRBD1 (6 bases). Looked up from germline, CDR1 is MDHEN and CDR2 is SYDVKM. CDR3 length: 14 residues. V dropped 6 bases and J dropped 6 bases, with 14 bases sitting between them. The CDR3 protein is CASSPDRAYEKLFF. In nucleotides, the CDR3 is TGTGCCAGCAGCCCGGACAGAGCTTATGAAAAACTGTTTTTT.

V gene TRBV28 combines with J gene TRBJ2-7, with 7 bases identical to TRBD1. Per germline, CDR1 MDHEN and CDR2 SYDVKM. The CDR3 contains 16 residues. The ends lost 4 bases at V and 0 bases at J; junction bases unmatched: 9. The CDR3 protein is CASSSPMTGISYEQYF. CDR3 in DNA: TGTGCCAGCAGTTCTCCGATGACAGGGATCTCCTACGAGCAGTACTTC.

This chain uses TRBV7-9 with TRBJ2-2, with 11 bases identical to TRBD1. With V trimmed by 0 bases and J by 4 bases, 1 base remained unmatched. CDR1 and CDR2 from the germline V gene are SEHNR and FQNEAQ (reference sequence). The CDR3 extends over 16 amino acids. DNA of the CDR3: TGTGCCAGCAGCTTAGCGGGGACAGGGGGCACCGGGGAGCTGTTTTTT. It codes for CASSLAGTGGTGELFF.

The chain recombines TRBV18 with TRBJ2-7; maybe TRBD1 (5 bases). Germline V gene data show CDR1 as KGHSH and CDR2 as LQKENI. Trimming cost V 3 bases and J 4 bases, with 7 bases left between them. There are 12 residues in the CDR3. As DNA, the CDR3 is TGTGCCAGCTCACCTGCAGGGTACGAGCAGTACTTC. Translated, it gives CASSPAGYEQYF.

V is TRBV5-6 and J is TRBJ2-5; D unclear. The J call may be wrong; the DNA end is better matched by TRBJ2-7. Germline V gene data show CDR1 as SGHDT and CDR2 as YYEEEE. This CDR3 spans 14 amino acids. CDR3 sequence reads: CASSPLDGSYEQYF. CDR3 in DNA: TGTGCCAGCAGCCCTCTCGACGGCTCCTACGAGCAGTACTTC.

V is TRBV7-2 and J is TRBJ2-7; TRBD2 agrees at 9 bases. Germline V CDR1 and CDR2: SGHTA, FQGNSA. V lost 1 base and J lost 1; bases outside the gene matches: 8. This CDR3 spans 17 amino acids. The CDR3 protein is CASSLGSGGTPSYEQYF. CDR3 nucleotide sequence: TGTGCCAGCAGCTTAGGGAGCGGGGGGACCCCTTCCTACGAGCAGTACTTC.

V usage is TRBV11-2 and J usage is TRBJ2-3; a possible D gene is TRBD2 (5 bases). In germline, CDR1 is SGHAT, CDR2 FQNNGV. The CDR3 extends over 15 amino acids. Trimming left V 1 base short and J 2 bases short, with 10 bases between. CDR3 nucleotide sequence: TGTGCCAGCAGCTTAGCTGGGCGGGCCACAGATACGCAGTATTTT. It yields the protein CASSLAGRATDTQYF. The complete variable domain, with remaining parts taken from reference TRBV11-2 and TRBJ2-3, reads EAGVAQSPRYKIIEKRQSVAFWCNPISGHATLYWYQQILGQGPKLLIQFQNNGVVDDSQLPKDRFSAERLKGVDSTLKIQPAKLEDSAVYLCASSLAGRATDTQYFGPGTRLTVL.

The chain carries TRBV5-4 and TRBJ2-3; TRBD2 matches 10 bases. This CDR3 spans 15 amino acids. Germline loops: CDR1 SGHNT, CDR2 YYREEE (reference sequence). V was pared by 2 bases and J by 4 bases, with 4 bases of the junction left unmatched. CDR3 amino acids: CASSFPGLAPDTQYF. The CDR3 DNA reads TGTGCCAGCAGCTTCCCGGGACTAGCGCCAGATACGCAGTATTTT.

The chain recombines TRBV5-6 with TRBJ1-3; D may be TRBD1 (6 bases). Germline V gives CDR1 SGHDT, CDR2 YYEEEE. V gave up 4 bases and J gave up 0 bases, with 11 bases separating them. The CDR3 runs to 15 residues. The chain's CDR3 is CASSLDRSSGNTIYF. In DNA form, the CDR3 reads TGTGCCAGCAGCCTTGACAGGAGCTCTGGAAACACCATATATTTT. Filled out from reference TRBV5-6 and TRBJ1-3, the complete variable domain reads DAGVTQSPTHLIKTRGQQVTLRCSPKSGHDTVSWYQQALGQGPQFIFQYYEEEERQRGNFPDRFSGHQFPNYSSELNVNALLLGDSALYLCASSLDRSSGNTIYFGEGSWLTVV.

This chain links TRBV6-6 with TRBJ1-2; 7 positions match TRBD1. This CDR3 contains 11 residues. V lost 10 bases and J lost 4; bases outside the gene matches: 3. Looked up from germline, CDR1 is MNHNY and CDR2 is SVGAGI (reference sequence). The CDR3 is CATRTGYGYTF. The CDR3, as DNA: TGTGCCACGCGGACAGGCTATGGCTACACCTTC.

There are a few counts of this clone. This chain uses TRBV4-2 with TRBJ1-6; a weak D match, TRBD1 (5 bases). The CDR3 sequence is 18 residues long. Trimming removed 0 bases at V and 7 bases at J, with 19 bases between. Germline V gives CDR1 LGHNA, CDR2 YNFKEQ. The CDR3 here is CASSQDLEGFSLNSPLHF. The CDR3 bases are TGTGCCAGCAGCCAAGATCTTGAGGGGTTCTCCCTAAATTCACCCCTCCACTTT.